These 3 T cell receptor beta chains came from one sample sequenced in a study of CD8 T cells in Susac syndrome. Reverse transcription used about 0.45 to 1 ug RNA and random hexamers. From the immunoSEQ multiplex PCR reads, TCRdb called clonotypes with MiXCR, one entry per CDR3 protein. Here the sample spans about 180,000 distinct CDR3 sequences, around 95% being singletons. Material: CD4+ T cells from PBMCs. The receptors originated from a human donor with Susac syndrome.

The chain uses TRBV20-1 and TRBJ2-7, with D possibly being TRBD2 (6 bases). This CDR3 region has 11 residues. Deletions cut 5 bases from V and 7 bases from J, with 12 bases between. CDR1 DFQATT and CDR2 SNEGSKA come from the germline V gene (reference sequence). DNA of the CDR3: TGCAGTGCTTCGCCCGCGGGGGAGCAGTACTTC. This sequence encodes CSASPAGEQYF.

V is TRBV28 and J is TRBJ2-4; unclear D gene. Germline assignment: CDR1 MDHEN and CDR2 SYDVKM. The V and J ends lost 1 base and 8 bases respectively, with 9 bases between them. The CDR3 has 13 residues. The CDR3 spells CASSLSPLYIQYF. CDR3 DNA sequence: TGTGCCAGCAGTTTATCTCCCCTTTACATTCAGTACTTC.

To note about this clonotype: A read error may account for a junction end that differs from germline. V gene TRBV29-1 combines with J gene TRBJ2-7; 8 bases line up with TRBD1. The CDR3 runs to 14 residues. The germline V gene encodes CDR1 SQVTM and CDR2 ANQGSEA. CDR3 nucleotides: TGCAGCGTTCAAGACAGGGGAAAGGGCTACGAGCAGTACTTC. It specifies CSVQDRGKGYEQYF.